This T cell receptor beta chain was captured by sequencing in a study of cytomegalovirus exposure and HLA in healthy donors. General study points: A list of 150 to 200 TCR beta chains associated with cytomegalovirus was given.

To note about this clone: Its matching antigen is unknown.

PCR was performed using 60 Vbeta and 13 Jbeta primers. Clones were sequenced by immunoSEQ multiplex PCR, and TCRdb holds only the in-frame ones, with some missing. Seen here are approximately 95,000 clones, 78% observed once, and the top ten hold approximately 4%. V lost 4 bases, J lost 1 base, and 11 bases stayed unmatched. Per the germline V gene, CDR1 is SGHDT and CDR2 is YYEEEE. This CDR3 region has 17 residues. Sequenced: PBMCs. This sequence joins TRBV5-6 and TRBJ1-2; 9 bases agree with TRBD1. The TCR originated in a woman aged 35 to 49 in good health and CMV-seropositive. The CDR3 bases are TGTGCCAGCAGCACCTTGGGGGGACAGGGATATAACTATGGCTACACCTTC. This gives the protein CASSTLGGQGYNYGYTF.